This T cell receptor (beta chain) was profiled in a study of blood T cell repertoires in COVID-19. Study overall: Collection of acute and convalescent COVID-19 samples took place in the United States, Italy and Spain.

Per the authors' pipeline: Cell counts per sample came from amplifying reference gene primers. The table came from immunoSEQ multiplex PCR; TCRdb's copy has only in-frame clones and leaves some out. V, J and clone size were drawn from that table, and D and trimming were deduced from the DNA. Of tens of thousands of clones detected, nearly 90% appear once; the ten largest clones hold approximately 5%. In its sample, this clone was seen a few times. Trimming pared 0 bases from V and 5 bases from J, leaving 10 bases between. The CDR3 consists of 14 residues. Germline V CDR1 and CDR2: WSHSY, SAAADI. The V and J genes are TRBV10-2 and TRBJ2-5; D ambiguous. This receptor was identified in a woman aged 45-60 years with active COVID-19. The sequencing input was peripheral blood. The CDR3 coding sequence is TGCGCCAGCAGTGAGTCACCAGGCGAGGAGACCCAGTACTTC. It yields the protein CASSESPGEETQYF.